The clone carrying this TCR beta chain has a handful of counts. V shed 6 bases and J shed 0 bases, with 12 bases lying between them. This CDR3 spans 14 amino acids. Looked up from germline, CDR1 is MDHEN and CDR2 is SYDVKM. The data were obtained in a study of OX40 agonist ivuxolimab in advanced cancers. Only in-frame clones appear in the TCRdb table, and some are missing; sequencing was by immunoSEQ multiplex PCR. The sample shows tens of thousands of clones, around nine tenths of them seen only once. The sample in question was CD4+ or CD8+ T cells sorted from blood, obtained in a trial of the OX40 agonist ivuxolimab. The clonotype comes from an adult with an advanced solid tumor such as melanoma, head and neck, liver or kidney cancer. This chain connects TRBV28 to TRBJ2-7, with D perhaps being TRBD1 or TRBD2 (6 bases each). The CDR3 bases are TGTGCCAGCAGGGGGGGCAGGGGCTCCTACGAGCAGTACTTC. The encoded protein is CASRGGRGSYEQYF.